This T cell receptor beta chain comes out of a study of blood T cell repertoires in COVID-19. Across the whole study: Samples came from the United States, Italy and Spain, spanning acute and convalescent COVID-19. The cDNA or gDNA used as material had been derived from T cells, B-cell-depleted T cells, or PBMCs.

Original methodology: Amplification from reference gene primers served as the basis for estimated nucleated cell counts. Clones were sequenced by immunoSEQ multiplex PCR, and TCRdb holds only the in-frame ones, with some missing. From that table come the V and J calls and clone size; the DNA was used to work out D and trimming. This sample has 180,000 or so clones, with 82% found just once. Per the germline V gene, CDR1 is SNHLY and CDR2 is FYNNEI. Trimming took 3 bases from V and 3 from J; bases not matched to a gene: 6. This CDR3 region has 15 residues. The sequence derives from a woman between 65 and 79 years old with acute or convalescent COVID-19. J is TRBJ2-7 and V is TRBV2; TRBD2 agrees at 9 bases. Sequences were obtained from peripheral blood. The CDR3 reads CASSETSGGIYEQYF. Here the CDR3 DNA reads TGTGCCAGCAGTGAGACCAGCGGGGGGATCTACGAGCAGTACTTC.